What follows are 20 T cell receptor beta chains derived from one specimen sequenced in a study of cytomegalovirus exposure and HLA in healthy donors. The PCR had 60 Vbeta and 13 Jbeta primers. Method: immunoSEQ multiplex PCR; TCRdb's copy keeps in-frame clones and lacks some. In the table there are 150,000 to 250,000 clones, 79% of which are singletons. Sequenced material: PBMCs. Source of these receptors: a girl between 10 and 17 years old in good health and CMV-seropositive.

The V gene is TRBV5-6, the J gene TRBJ2-1, with TRBD2 matching over 11 bases. This CDR3 is built from 18 residues. V shed 0 bases, J shed 7 bases, and the junction held 12 bases outside the gene matches. Germline V gene data show CDR1 as SGHDT and CDR2 as YYEEEE. The CDR3 here is CASSLDVLAGGGWNEQFF. As DNA, the CDR3 is TGTGCCAGCAGCTTGGATGTCCTAGCGGGGGGCGGGTGGAATGAGCAGTTCTTC.

The rearrangement uses TRBV19 and TRBJ1-4, with D perhaps TRBD1 (6 bases). V was pared by 5 bases and J by 3 bases, with 13 bases between. CDR3 size: 15 residues. Per germline, CDR1 LNHDA and CDR2 SQIVND (reference sequence). This chain's CDR3 is CASSPTRGANEKLFF. For the CDR3, the DNA is TGTGCCAGTAGTCCCACCAGGGGAGCTAATGAAAAACTGTTTTTT.

As for this clone: This same CDR3 is encoded by further DNA sequences in the sample. This sequence joins TRBV4-2 and TRBJ1-2; TRBD1 matches at 9 bases. Trimming cost V 3 bases and J 4 bases; bases outside gene matches: 6. CDR3 length: 15 amino acids. The germline V gene has CDR1 LGHNA and CDR2 YNFKEQ. The CDR3 DNA reads TGTGCCAGCAGCCATGGTGGACAGGGGAGCTATGGCTACACCTTC. Translation gives CASSHGGQGSYGYTF.

The chain is built from TRBV27 and TRBJ1-5, with D possibly being TRBD1 (6 bases). Germline CDR1 MNHEY, CDR2 SMNVEV (reference sequence). This CDR3 has 13 residues. Trimming stripped 4 bases from V and 9 bases from J, with 13 bases between. The CDR3 spells CASSWDTGRPQHF. Written as DNA, the CDR3 is TGTGCCAGCAGTTGGGACACCGGGCGGCCCCAGCATTTT.

This rearrangement joins TRBV6-1 to TRBJ1-4; D ambiguous. Trimming left V 3 bases short and J 4 bases short, with 12 bases between. The CDR3 totals 15 residues. CDR1 is MNHNS and CDR2 is SASEGT in the germline V gene. The CDR3 here is CASSDQGGVNEKLFF. The CDR3 nucleotides are TGTGCCAGCAGTGACCAAGGCGGGGTTAATGAAAAACTGTTTTTT.

The rearrangement uses TRBV10-3 and TRBJ2-1; the match to TRBD1 covers 8 bases. J gave up 8 bases and V 4 bases, and 7 bases lay outside the gene matches. The CDR3 runs 14 residues. CDR1 and CDR2 (germline): ENHRY, SYGVKD. The CDR3 protein is CAISVTGEVDEQFF. The CDR3 DNA follows: TGTGCCATCAGTGTGACAGGGGAGGTCGATGAGCAGTTCTTC.

The DNA of the CDR3 is TGTGCCAGCAGCCCCCGACAGAGAGCAAACACTGAAGCTTTCTTT. Encoded protein: CASSPRQRANTEAFF. The V call is TRBV7-7, the J call TRBJ1-1; possible D gene TRBD1, 5 bases. Germline V gene lookup returns CDR1 SSHAT and CDR2 FNYEAQ (reference sequence). The germline V and J ends were trimmed by 5 bases and 2 bases, with 15 bases remaining between them. This CDR3 region has 15 residues.

This clone appeared a few times. The genes are TRBV4-1 and TRBJ1-2; 7 bases match TRBD1. Trimming cost V 2 bases and J 7 bases; bases outside gene matches: 16. Germline lookup yields CDR1 MGHRA and CDR2 YSYEKL. The CDR3 covers 17 residues. The CDR3 coding sequence is TGCGCCAGCAGCCAATCCTCAGGACAGGACACTTGGGGTGGCTACACCTTC. This sequence encodes CASSQSSGQDTWGGYTF.

The chain joins TRBV6-5 to TRBJ1-3, with D perhaps TRBD1 (5 bases). The V end lost 6 bases, the J end lost 1 base, and 13 bases lay between the germline ends. This CDR3 comprises 15 residues. Germline V gene data show CDR1 as MNHEY and CDR2 as SVGAGI. The CDR3 protein is CASRWTRDSGNTIYF. CDR3 in DNA: TGTGCCAGCAGGTGGACCAGGGATTCTGGAAACACCATATATTTT.

The CDR3: CASSQDSQRGGGTGELFF. For the CDR3, the DNA is TGTGCCAGCAGCCAAGATTCTCAGCGGGGGGGTGGCACCGGGGAGCTGTTTTTT. The chain combines TRBV4-2 with TRBJ2-2; 10 bases are shared with TRBD2. Germline CDR1 reads LGHNA; CDR2 reads YNFKEQ. V dropped 0 bases and J dropped 4; count of bases not matched to a gene: 8. This CDR3 has 18 amino acids.

V usage is TRBV7-6 and J usage is TRBJ2-3; 8 bases match TRBD1. Germline trimming cut 5 bases from V and 5 bases from J; bases unmatched to any gene: 9. In germline, CDR1 is SGHVS, CDR2 FNYEAQ. This CDR3 comprises 15 residues. CDR3 loop: CASSPLGGTGDTQYF. In DNA, the CDR3 is TGTGCCAGCAGCCCACTCGGCGGGACAGGAGATACGCAGTATTTT.

In this sample, this clone turned up a few times. The chain couples TRBV4-1 to TRBJ1-1, with TRBD1 matching over 8 bases. The ends lost 0 bases at V and 2 bases at J; junction bases unmatched: 11. The CDR3 length is 18 residues. Per germline, CDR1 MGHRA and CDR2 YSYEKL. CDR3 loop: CASSQDLGQGGENTEAFF. The CDR3 nucleotides read TGCGCCAGCAGCCAAGATCTAGGACAGGGAGGGGAAAACACTGAAGCTTTCTTT.

The rearrangement joins TRBV30 to TRBJ1-6, with D uncertain. The V end lost 3 bases, the J end lost 7 bases, and 4 bases lay between the germline ends. The germline gives CDR1 GTSNPN, CDR2 SVGIG (reference sequence). This CDR3 is 11 amino acids long. The CDR3 DNA is TGTGCCTGGAGAGAGAATTCACCCCTCCACTTT. It encodes CAWRENSPLHF.

The J gene is TRBJ2-6, the V gene TRBV5-4, with a tentative D call TRBD1 (5 bases). From germline, CDR1 is SGHNT and CDR2 YYREEE (reference sequence). This CDR3 has 16 amino acids. Trimming pared 3 bases from V and 2 bases from J, leaving 12 bases between. The CDR3 coding sequence is TGTGCCAGCAGCTCCCAGGGTTCTACTGGGGCCAACGTCCTGACTTTC. It encodes CASSSQGSTGANVLTF.

The chain carries TRBV10-2 and TRBJ1-6; D is uncertain. Germline-derived CDR1 and CDR2 are WSHSY and SAAADI. This CDR3 contains 14 residues. The V and J ends lost 8 bases and 10 bases respectively, with 18 bases between them. The CDR3: CASCAGILQSPLHF. CDR3 DNA sequence: TGCGCCAGCTGTGCCGGGATCCTCCAATCACCCCTCCACTTT.

V gene TRBV11-3 combines with J gene TRBJ2-1; 7 nucleotides align to TRBD1. The junction had 8 bases not matched to a gene; V was cut back by 6 bases and J by 0 bases. CDR1 is SGHNT, CDR2 YENEEA, per germline. The CDR3 covers 16 residues. CDR3 protein: CASSQTGTSSYNEQFF. The DNA of the CDR3 is TGTGCCAGCAGTCAGACAGGGACGAGCTCCTACAATGAGCAGTTCTTC.

CDR3 sequence reads: CASSVTGTTDTQYF. The CDR3 bases are TGTGCCAGCAGCGTCACGGGAACCACAGATACGCAGTATTTT. This chain joins TRBV9 and TRBJ2-3; D possibly corresponds to TRBD2 (5 bases). The CDR3 sequence is 14 residues long. CDR1 and CDR2 (germline): SGDLS, YYNGEE. The V end was cut by 2 bases, the J end by 2 bases, with 9 bases between.

The chain carries TRBV10-3 and TRBJ1-5; 10 bases agree with TRBD1. Trimming at V came to 6 bases and at J to 0 bases, leaving 5 bases not matched to a gene. The CDR3 is 16 amino acids. Germline V lookup: CDR1 ENHRY, CDR2 SYGVKD. CDR3 nucleotides: TGTGCCATCAGGCCAGGGACAGGGGATAGCAATCAGCCCCAGCATTTT. It specifies CAIRPGTGDSNQPQHF.

The chain employs TRBV7-9 and TRBJ1-4; no definite D call. CDR3 length: 12 amino acids. Trimming cost V 1 base and J 10 bases, with 7 bases left between them. CDR1 SEHNR and CDR2 FQNEAQ come from the germline V gene (reference sequence). The CDR3 DNA is TGTGCCAGCAGCTTAGGCGGTATAAAACTGTTTTTT. It translates to CASSLGGIKLFF. Filled out from reference TRBV7-9 and TRBJ1-4, the complete variable domain reads DTGVSQNPRHKITKRGQNVTFRCDPISEHNRLYWYRQTLGQGPEFLTYFQNEAQLEKSRLLSDRFSAERPKGSFSTLEIQRTEQGDSAMYLCASSLGGIKLFFGSGTQLSVL.

V usage is TRBV7-6 and J usage is TRBJ1-1; 8 bases agree with TRBD1. CDR3 length: 17 amino acids. Germline loops: CDR1 SGHVS, CDR2 FNYEAQ. Losses at the gene ends were 5 bases for V and 6 bases for J; bases not matched to a gene: 17. CDR3: CASSGGTGVIPGAEAFF. The DNA of the CDR3 is TGTGCCAGCAGCGGCGGGACAGGCGTAATTCCTGGCGCTGAAGCTTTCTTT.